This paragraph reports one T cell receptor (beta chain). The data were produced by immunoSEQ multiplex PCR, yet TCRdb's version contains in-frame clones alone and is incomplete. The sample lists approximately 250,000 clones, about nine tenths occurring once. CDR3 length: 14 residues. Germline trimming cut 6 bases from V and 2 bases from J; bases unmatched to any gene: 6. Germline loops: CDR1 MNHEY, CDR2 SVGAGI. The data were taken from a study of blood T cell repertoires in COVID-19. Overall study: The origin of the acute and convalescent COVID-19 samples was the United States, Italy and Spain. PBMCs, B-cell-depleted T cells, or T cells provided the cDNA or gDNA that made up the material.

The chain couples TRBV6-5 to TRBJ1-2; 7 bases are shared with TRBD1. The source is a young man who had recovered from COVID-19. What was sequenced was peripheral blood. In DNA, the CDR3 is TGTGCCAGCAGGGGGGACAGTCTAAACTATGGCTACACCTTC. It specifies CASRGDSLNYGYTF.